This T cell receptor (beta chain) appears in the sequencing data of a study of identical twins. Regarding the study as a whole: The models systematically underestimated how much out-of-frame TCR alpha was shared in monozygotic twins. Instead of following the same donors, the conclusions were based on cross-sectional statistical analysis.

Everyone who gave samples was a healthy Caucasian. TCRdb passed the 5' RACE reads through MiXCR, listing each CDR3 protein once. Of roughly 470,000 distinct CDR3 sequences in the sample, roughly an eighth were seen once. V was clipped by 2 bases and J by 6 bases; unmatched bases: 2. CDR3 length equals 12 residues. Per the germline V gene, CDR1 is GTSNPN and CDR2 is SVGIG (reference sequence). This clonotype was detected only a few times. Antigen unknown. These data also featured in a second study, about yellow fever vaccine responses in identical twins.

The chain recombines TRBV30 with TRBJ2-3; 7 positions agree with TRBD1. The clonotype originates from a woman between 18 and 29 years old in good health. Input material: CD4+ T cells sorted from blood. This CDR3 is CAWSRGPDTQYF. The DNA of the CDR3 is TGTGCCTGGAGTAGGGGGCCGGATACGCAGTATTTT.